The rows below give T cell receptor beta chains drawn from one sample of a study of shared clonotypes between healthy human individuals. TCRdb keeps only in-frame clones here, not all; method: immunoSEQ multiplex PCR. The sample lists approximately 510,000 clones, 60% to 85% occurring once. The sequenced material came from PBMCs. The receptors originated from a woman aged 40 to 50 in good health. Some clones in this sample may be carry-over from other donors' samples. CDR3s include the opening cysteine and the closing phenylalanine or tryptophan. Fields, in order: clone size, D gene, V gene, J gene, CDR3 DNA, CDR3 protein. The D gene is left open where the match is weak. Clone sizes are given selectively: once, few, many, or a class where the clone is expanded.

.	.	TRBV5-1	TRBJ2-5	TGCGCCAGCAGCGTACAGGGTGGGGAAGAGACCCAGTACTTC	CASSVQGGEETQYF
.	.	TRBV7-8	TRBJ2-5	TGTGCCAGCAGCTTAAACGGGGCAGGGGGAGGTGAGACCCAGTACTTC	CASSLNGAGGGETQYF
many	TRBD1	TRBV7-3	TRBJ2-7	TGTGCCAGCAGCATGGGACAGGGGGTAAACGAGCAGTACTTC	CASSMGQGVNEQYF
.	.	TRBV7-2	TRBJ1-1	TGTGCCAGCAGCTCGGAAGAACAGGCGGCGGCTTTCTTT	CASSSEEQAAAFF
.	TRBD2	TRBV15	TRBJ2-1	TGTGCCACCAGCCTGACTAGCGGCAATGAGCAGTTCTTC	CATSLTSGNEQFF
.	.	TRBV6-6	TRBJ1-2	TGTGCCAGCACCGCCGGGGATGGCTACACCTTC	CASTAGDGYTF
.	.	TRBV15	TRBJ2-1	TGTGCCACCAGCAGAGATTGGCCTAGCGCCTACAATGAGCAGTTCTTC	CATSRDWPSAYNEQFF
.	.	TRBV6-1	TRBJ1-5	TGTGCCAGCAGTGAAGCCTCGGGATTTGTGGGGAGTCAGCCCCAGCATTTT	CASSEASGFVGSQPQHF
few	.	TRBV5-1	TRBJ2-5	TGCGCCAGCAGCTTGTCCGGAGACACCAAGTGGGGAGAGACCCAGTACTTC	CASSLSGDTKWGETQYF
.	.	TRBV30	TRBJ2-7	TGTGCCTGGAGCCAGTGGGGGTCCTACGAGCAGTACTTC	CAWSQWGSYEQYF
.	TRBD1	TRBV11-2	TRBJ2-7	TGTGCCAGCAGCCCCCAAGGGGCCGGGACAGGGGAGTCCGAGCAGTACTTC	CASSPQGAGTGESEQYF
.	.	TRBV5-4	TRBJ2-4	TGTGCCAGCAGCGCGCCCCAGGGGGAGGGGGGCCAGCGCATTCAGTACTTC	CASSAPQGEGGQRIQYF
.	.	TRBV5-1	TRBJ1-3	TGCGCCAGCAGCGACGGGGGAGATGGAAACACCATATATTTT	CASSDGGDGNTIYF
.	.	TRBV28	TRBJ2-3	TGTGCCAGCAGTCCCCCGTGGACTCACACAGATACGCAGTATTTT	CASSPPWTHTDTQYF
.	TRBD2	TRBV7-9	TRBJ2-5	TGTGCCAGCAGCAGGACTAGCGGGAGGGCCGGGGAGACCCAGTACTTC	CASSRTSGRAGETQYF
.	TRBD2	TRBV7-9	TRBJ2-1	TGTGCCAGCAGCCTGGGTAGCGGGAGTTTCGATGAGCAGTTCTTC	CASSLGSGSFDEQFF